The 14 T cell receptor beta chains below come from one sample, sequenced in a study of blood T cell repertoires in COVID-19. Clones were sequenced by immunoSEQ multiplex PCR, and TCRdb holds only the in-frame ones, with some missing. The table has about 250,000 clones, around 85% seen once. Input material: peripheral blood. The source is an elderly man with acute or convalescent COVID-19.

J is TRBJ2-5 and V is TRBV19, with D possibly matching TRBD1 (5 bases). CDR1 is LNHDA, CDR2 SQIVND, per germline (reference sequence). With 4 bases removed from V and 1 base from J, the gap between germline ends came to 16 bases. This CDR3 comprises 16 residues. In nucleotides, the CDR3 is TGTGCCAGTAGTAACCCGGACAAGTCGTTCCAAGAGACCCAGTACTTC. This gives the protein CASSNPDKSFQETQYF.

The CDR3 DNA is TGTGCCAGCAGTTTCGAGGGTGTCGGGAAACTGTTTTTT. Amino acids: CASSFEGVGKLFF. The J gene is TRBJ1-4, the V gene TRBV12-3 or TRBV12-4, with unresolved D. The CDR3 sequence is 13 residues long. V lost 3 bases and J lost 11, with 13 bases in between.

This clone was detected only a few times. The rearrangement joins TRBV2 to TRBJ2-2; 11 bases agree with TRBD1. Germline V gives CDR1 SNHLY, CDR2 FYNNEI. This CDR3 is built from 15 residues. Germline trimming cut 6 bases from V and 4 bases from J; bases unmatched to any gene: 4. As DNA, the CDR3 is TGTGCCAGCAGGAGGGACAGGGGGGGCACCGGGGAGCTGTTTTTT. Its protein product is CASRRDRGGTGELFF. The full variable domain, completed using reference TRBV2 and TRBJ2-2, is EPEVTQTPSHQVTQMGQEVILRCVPISNHLYFYWYRQILGQKVEFLVSFYNNEISEKSEIFDDQFSVERPDGSNFTLKIRSTKLEDSAMYFCASRRDRGGTGELFFGEGSRLTVL.

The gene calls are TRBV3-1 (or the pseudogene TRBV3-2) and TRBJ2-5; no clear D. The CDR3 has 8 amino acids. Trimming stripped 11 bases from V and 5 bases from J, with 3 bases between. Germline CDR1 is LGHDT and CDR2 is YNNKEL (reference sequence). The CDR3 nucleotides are TGTGCCCCGGAGACCCAGTACTTC. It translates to CAPETQYF.

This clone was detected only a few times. The CDR3 DNA sequence: TGTGCCAGACGAATACCAGGGGTTGGCTACACCTTC. This codes for CARRIPGVGYTF. The V call is TRBV2, the J call TRBJ1-2; tentatively, D is TRBD1 (6 bases). Germline loops: CDR1 SNHLY, CDR2 FYNNEI. Trimming cost V 9 bases and J 7 bases, with 15 bases left between them. CDR3 length: 12 amino acids.

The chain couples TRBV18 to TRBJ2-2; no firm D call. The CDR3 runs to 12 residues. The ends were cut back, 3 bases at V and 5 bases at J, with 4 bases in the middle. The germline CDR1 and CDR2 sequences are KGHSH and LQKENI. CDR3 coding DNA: TGTGCCAGCTCACCCTCGACCGGGGAGCTGTTTTTT. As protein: CASSPSTGELFF.

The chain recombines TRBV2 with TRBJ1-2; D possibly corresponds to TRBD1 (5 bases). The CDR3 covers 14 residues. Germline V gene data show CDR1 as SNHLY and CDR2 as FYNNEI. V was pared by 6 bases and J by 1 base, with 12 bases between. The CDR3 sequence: CASRVRGGNYGYTF. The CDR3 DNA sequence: TGTGCCAGCAGAGTTAGGGGCGGTAACTATGGCTACACCTTC. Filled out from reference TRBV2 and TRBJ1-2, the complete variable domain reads EPEVTQTPSHQVTQMGQEVILRCVPISNHLYFYWYRQILGQKVEFLVSFYNNEISEKSEIFDDQFSVERPDGSNFTLKIRSTKLEDSAMYFCASRVRGGNYGYTFGSGTRLTVV.

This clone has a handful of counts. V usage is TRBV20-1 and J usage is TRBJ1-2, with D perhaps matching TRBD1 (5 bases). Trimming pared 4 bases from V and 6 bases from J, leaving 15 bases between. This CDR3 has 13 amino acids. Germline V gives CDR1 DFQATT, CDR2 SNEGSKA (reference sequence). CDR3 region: CSANDQGADGYTF. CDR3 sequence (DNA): TGCAGTGCTAATGATCAGGGTGCGGATGGCTACACCTTC.

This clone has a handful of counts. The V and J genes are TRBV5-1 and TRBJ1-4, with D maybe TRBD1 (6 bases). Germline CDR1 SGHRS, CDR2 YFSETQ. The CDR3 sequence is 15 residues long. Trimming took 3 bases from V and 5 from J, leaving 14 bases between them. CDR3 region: CASSSIPRGNEKLFF. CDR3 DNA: TGCGCCAGCAGCTCCATTCCCAGGGGAAATGAAAAACTGTTTTTT.

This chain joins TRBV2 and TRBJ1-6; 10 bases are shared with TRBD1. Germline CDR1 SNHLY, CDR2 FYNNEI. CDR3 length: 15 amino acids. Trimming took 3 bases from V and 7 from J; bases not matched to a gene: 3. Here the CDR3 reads CASSDRDRGNSPLHF. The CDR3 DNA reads TGTGCCAGCAGTGACCGGGACAGGGGAAATTCACCCCTCCACTTT.

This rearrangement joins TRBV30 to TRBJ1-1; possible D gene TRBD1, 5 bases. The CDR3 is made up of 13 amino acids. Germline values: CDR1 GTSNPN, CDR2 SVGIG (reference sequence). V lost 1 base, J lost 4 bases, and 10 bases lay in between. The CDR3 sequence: CAWSAQGFTEAFF. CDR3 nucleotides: TGTGCCTGGAGTGCCCAGGGTTTCACTGAAGCTTTCTTT. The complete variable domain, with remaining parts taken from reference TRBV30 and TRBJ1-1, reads SQTIHQWPATLVQPVGSPLSLECTVEGTSNPNLYWYRQAAGRGLQLLFYSVGIGQISSEVPQNLSASRPQDRQFILSSKKLLLSDSGFYLCAWSAQGFTEAFFGQGTRLTVV.

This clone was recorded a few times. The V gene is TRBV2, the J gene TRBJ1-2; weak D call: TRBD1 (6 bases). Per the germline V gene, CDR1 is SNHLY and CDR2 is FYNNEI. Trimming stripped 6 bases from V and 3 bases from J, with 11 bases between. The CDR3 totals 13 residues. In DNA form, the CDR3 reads TGTGCCAGCAGGCGGACAGAGGACTATGGCTACACCTTC. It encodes CASRRTEDYGYTF.

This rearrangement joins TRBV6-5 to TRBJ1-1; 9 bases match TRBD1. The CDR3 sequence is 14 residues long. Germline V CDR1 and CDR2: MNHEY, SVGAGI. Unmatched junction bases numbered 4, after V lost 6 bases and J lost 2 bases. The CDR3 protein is CASSWDRANTEAFF. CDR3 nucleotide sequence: TGTGCCAGCAGCTGGGACAGGGCTAACACTGAAGCTTTCTTT.

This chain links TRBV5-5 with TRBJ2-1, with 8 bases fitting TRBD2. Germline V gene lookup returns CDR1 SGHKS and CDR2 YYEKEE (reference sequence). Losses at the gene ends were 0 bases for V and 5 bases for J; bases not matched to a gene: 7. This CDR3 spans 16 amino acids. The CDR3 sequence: CASSLGGRGADNEQFF. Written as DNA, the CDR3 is TGTGCCAGCAGCTTGGGCGGGCGGGGGGCTGACAATGAGCAGTTCTTC.